This T cell receptor beta chain was sequenced during a study of T cells after yellow fever vaccination. CDR3 length: 18 residues. Germline V gene sequence: CDR1 MNHEY, CDR2 SVGEGT. Unmatched junction bases numbered 8, after V lost 6 bases and J lost 0 bases. 5'RACE template switching generated TCR cDNA, adding a universal primer site and UMIs. Using its own MiXCR run on the 5' RACE reads, TCRdb lists one record per CDR3 protein. The profile covers fewer than 400,000 distinct CDR3 sequences, with roughly 10% appearing a single time and under 4% taken by the ten largest. This clonotype was seen only a few times.

The V gene is TRBV6-2 or TRBV6-3, the J gene TRBJ2-2, with 12 bases identical to TRBD1. This sequence originates from a man younger than 35 who received the YFV17D yellow fever vaccine. The material sequenced was CD4+ T cells sorted from PBMCs, taken 45 days after the yellow fever booster vaccination. The CDR3 region is CASRRKGQGAPNTGELFF. Here the CDR3 DNA reads TGTGCCAGCAGACGCAAGGGACAGGGGGCCCCGAACACCGGGGAGCTGTTTTTT.